This T cell receptor (beta chain) was documented in a study of early T cells in non-severe SARS-CoV-2 infection. Trimming pared 3 bases from V and 0 bases from J, leaving 6 bases between. The CDR3 extends over 14 amino acids. Researchers attached unique molecular identifiers to individual cDNA molecules. TCRdb fed the 5' RACE reads into MiXCR, producing one record per CDR3 protein. The sample lists about 35,000 distinct CDR3 sequences; roughly 6% were seen once. This clonotype came up many times. What it recognizes is unknown. The study, taken as a whole, reports: VDJdb matching skewed toward anti-spike CD8 responses, missing private and CD4 specificities.

This TCR was recovered from an adult who was a healthcare worker with PCR-confirmed SARS-CoV-2 infection or an uninfected control (not recorded which). The source was whole blood, collected at baseline. This sequence joins TRBV12-3 or TRBV12-4 and TRBJ2-4, with D possibly TRBD1 on 5 matching bases. Written as DNA, the CDR3 is TGTGCCAGCAGTTTCGACAGAGCCAAAAACATTCAGTACTTC. Residues: CASSFDRAKNIQYF.